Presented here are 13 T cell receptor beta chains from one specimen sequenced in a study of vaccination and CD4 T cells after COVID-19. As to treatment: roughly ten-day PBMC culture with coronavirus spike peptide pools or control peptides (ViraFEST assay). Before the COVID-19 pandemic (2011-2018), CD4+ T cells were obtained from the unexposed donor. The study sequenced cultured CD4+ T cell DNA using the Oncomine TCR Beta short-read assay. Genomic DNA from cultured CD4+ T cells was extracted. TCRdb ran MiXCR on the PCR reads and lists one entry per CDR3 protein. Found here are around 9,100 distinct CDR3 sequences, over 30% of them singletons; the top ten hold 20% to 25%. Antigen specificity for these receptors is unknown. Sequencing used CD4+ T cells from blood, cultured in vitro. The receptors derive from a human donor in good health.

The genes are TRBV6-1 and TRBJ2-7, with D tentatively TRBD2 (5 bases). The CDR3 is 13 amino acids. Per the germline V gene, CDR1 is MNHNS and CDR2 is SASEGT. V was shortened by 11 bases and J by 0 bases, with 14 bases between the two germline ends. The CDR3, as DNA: TGTGCCGTGGGAAAGCGGAGCTCCTACGAGCAGTACTTC. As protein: CAVGKRSSYEQYF.

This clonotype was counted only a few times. CDR3 bases: TGTGCCAGCAGTTTATCTGTTGGCTCCTGGAGCGTATACACTGAAGCTTTCTTT. Its translation is CASSLSVGSWSVYTEAFF. The rearrangement uses TRBV27 and TRBJ1-1; no clear D gene. Trimming left V 0 bases short and J 3 bases short, with 20 bases between. Germline V gene data show CDR1 as MNHEY and CDR2 as SMNVEV (reference sequence). The CDR3 runs to 18 residues.

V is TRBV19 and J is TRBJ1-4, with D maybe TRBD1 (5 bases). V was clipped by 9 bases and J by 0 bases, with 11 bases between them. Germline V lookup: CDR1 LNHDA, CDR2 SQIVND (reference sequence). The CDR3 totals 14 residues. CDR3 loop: CASSGSPTNEKLFF. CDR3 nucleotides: TGTGCCAGCTCAGGGAGTCCAACTAATGAAAAACTGTTTTTT.

CDR3: CASSHNEQFF. The CDR3 bases are TGTGCCAGCAGTCACAATGAGCAGTTCTTC. The gene calls are TRBV7-9 and TRBJ2-1; D unclear. There are 10 residues in the CDR3. Germline CDR1 is SEHNR and CDR2 is FQNEAQ (reference sequence). The ends were cut back, 6 bases at V and 5 bases at J, with 2 bases in the middle.

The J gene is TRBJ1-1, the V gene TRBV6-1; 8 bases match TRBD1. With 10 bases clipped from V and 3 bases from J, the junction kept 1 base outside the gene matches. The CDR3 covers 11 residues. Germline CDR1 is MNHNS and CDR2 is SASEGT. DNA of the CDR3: TGTGCCACAGGGGGCTACACTGAAGCTTTCTTT. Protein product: CATGGYTEAFF.

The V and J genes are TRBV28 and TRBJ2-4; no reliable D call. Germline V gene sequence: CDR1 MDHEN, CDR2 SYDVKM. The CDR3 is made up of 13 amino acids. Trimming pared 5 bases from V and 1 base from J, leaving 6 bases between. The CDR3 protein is CASSPLAKNIQYF. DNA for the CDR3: TGTGCCAGCAGTCCCTTGGCCAAAAACATTCAGTACTTC.

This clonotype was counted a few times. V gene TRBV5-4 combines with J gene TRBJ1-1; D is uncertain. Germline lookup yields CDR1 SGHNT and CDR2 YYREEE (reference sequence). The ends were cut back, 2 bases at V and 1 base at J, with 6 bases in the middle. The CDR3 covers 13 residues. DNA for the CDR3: TGTGCCAGCAGCTTTCGGGGGAACACTGAAGCTTTCTTT. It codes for CASSFRGNTEAFF.

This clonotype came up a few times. The CDR3 is CSARPTGQENYGYTF. CDR3 DNA sequence: TGCAGTGCTAGACCGACGGGACAGGAAAACTATGGCTACACCTTC. The V gene is TRBV20-1, the J gene TRBJ1-2; 8 bases fit TRBD1. This CDR3 is 15 amino acids long. After removal of 2 bases from V and 2 bases from J, the junction contained 7 bases not matched to a gene. Germline V gene data show CDR1 as DFQATT and CDR2 as SNEGSKA (reference sequence).

CDR3 sequence reads: CASSDNRDSYEQYF. DNA for the CDR3: TGTGCCAGCAGTGACAACAGGGACTCCTACGAGCAGTACTTC. The V and J genes are TRBV2 and TRBJ2-7, with D possibly TRBD1 on 6 matching bases. CDR1 and CDR2 (germline): SNHLY, FYNNEI. CDR3 size: 14 residues. V lost 3 bases and J 0 bases, leaving 9 bases between the germline ends.

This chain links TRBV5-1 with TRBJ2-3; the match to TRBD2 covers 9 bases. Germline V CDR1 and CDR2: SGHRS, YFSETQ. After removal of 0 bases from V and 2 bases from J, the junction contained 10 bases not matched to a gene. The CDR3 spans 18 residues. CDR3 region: CASSLELRRGRATDTQYF. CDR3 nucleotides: TGCGCCAGCAGCTTGGAGTTACGTCGCGGGAGGGCCACAGATACGCAGTATTTT.

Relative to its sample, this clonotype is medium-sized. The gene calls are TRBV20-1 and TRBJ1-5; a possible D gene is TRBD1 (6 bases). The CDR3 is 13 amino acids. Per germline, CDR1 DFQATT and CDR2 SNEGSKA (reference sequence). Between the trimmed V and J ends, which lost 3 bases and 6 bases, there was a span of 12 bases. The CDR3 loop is CSASNRVGQPQHF. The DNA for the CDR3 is TGCAGTGCTAGTAACAGGGTAGGTCAGCCCCAGCATTTT.

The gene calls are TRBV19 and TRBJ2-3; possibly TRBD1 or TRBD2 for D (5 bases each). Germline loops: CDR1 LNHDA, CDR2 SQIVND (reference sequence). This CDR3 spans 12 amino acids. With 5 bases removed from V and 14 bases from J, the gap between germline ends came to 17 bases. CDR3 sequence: CASSSRGHAGYF. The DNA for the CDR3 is TGTGCCAGTAGTTCCCGGGGCCACGCAGGGTATTTT.

The CDR3: CASSYGGEQYF. CDR3 DNA: TGTGCCAGCAGTTACGGGGGCGAGCAGTACTTC. The V call is TRBV6-2 or TRBV6-3, the J call TRBJ2-7; either TRBD1 or TRBD2 may supply D (5 bases each). The CDR3 length is 11 residues. V lost 2 bases and J lost 6, with 5 bases in between. CDR1 and CDR2 from the germline V gene are MNHEY and SVGEGT.